This T cell receptor beta chain stems from a study of siplizumab effects on memory and regulatory T cells. Unstimulated naive, memory, effector memory and TEMRA subsets from a few donor pairs were sequenced. Clones were read by immunoSEQ multiplex PCR, and TCRdb kept only the in-frame ones, dropping some. Of roughly 50,000 clones listed, about 90% are singletons. CDR1 and CDR2 (germline): SGHVS, FNYEAQ. V shed 0 bases, J shed 3 bases, and the junction held 12 bases outside the gene matches. The CDR3 runs to 18 residues. The clonotype was recovered from a human donor in good health. The source material was naive CD8+ T cells sorted from blood. J is TRBJ1-1 and V is TRBV7-6; 8 nucleotides agree with TRBD1. In nucleotides, the CDR3 is TGTGCCAGCAGCTTAGCTCCGGGACAGGAAAATTGGGACACTGAAGCTTTCTTT. This gives the protein CASSLAPGQENWDTEAFF.